Included here is one T cell receptor beta chain sequence, with context. The patients serving as multiple sclerosis controls were treatment-naive. They had stable or active relapsing-remitting disease and fulfilled revised McDonald criteria. It was with random hexamers that roughly 0.45 to 1 ug RNA was reverse transcribed. TCRdb recomputed calls from the immunoSEQ multiplex PCR reads with MiXCR, one row per CDR3 protein. The repertoire includes 400,000 or so distinct CDR3 sequences, 75% to 90% of them detected once, and about 0.1% sits in the top ten. Germline CDR1 LNHNV, CDR2 YYDKDF (reference sequence). Losses at the gene ends were 5 bases for V and 6 bases for J; bases not matched to a gene: 9. The CDR3 runs 14 residues. This record belongs to a study of CD8 T cells in Susac syndrome.

The gene calls are TRBV15 and TRBJ2-7; 8 bases match TRBD2. Sequenced material: CD8+ T cells from PBMCs. The TCR was taken from a human donor with multiple sclerosis. Written as DNA, the CDR3 is TGTGCCACCAGCGCGGGGGGCGCTTCCCTCGAGCAGTACTTC. Protein: CATSAGGASLEQYF.